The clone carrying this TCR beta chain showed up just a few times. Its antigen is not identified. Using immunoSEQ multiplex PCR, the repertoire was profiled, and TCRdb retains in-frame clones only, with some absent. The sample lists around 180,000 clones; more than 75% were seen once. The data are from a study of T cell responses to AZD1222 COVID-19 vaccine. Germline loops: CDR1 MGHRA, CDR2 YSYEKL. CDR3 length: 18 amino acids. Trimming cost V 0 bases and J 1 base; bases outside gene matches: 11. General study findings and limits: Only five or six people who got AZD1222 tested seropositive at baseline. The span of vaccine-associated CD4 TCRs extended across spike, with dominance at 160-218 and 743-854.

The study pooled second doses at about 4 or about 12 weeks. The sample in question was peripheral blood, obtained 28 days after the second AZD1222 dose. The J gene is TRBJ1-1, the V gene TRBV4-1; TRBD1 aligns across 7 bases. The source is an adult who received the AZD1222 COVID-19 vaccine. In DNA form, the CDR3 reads TGCGCCAGCAGCCAAGAAAAACAGGGGTTCTCGGAGAACACTGAAGCTTTCTTT. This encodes CASSQEKQGFSENTEAFF.